One and the same sample provided the 21 T cell receptor beta chains below, sequenced in a study of shared clonotypes between healthy human individuals. The repertoire was sequenced with immunoSEQ multiplex PCR; TCRdb's copy has only in-frame clones and lacks some. The sample has 1,500,000 or so clones; around 98.5% are singletons. Sequenced sample: naive CD4+ T cells sorted from blood. The subset denotes: CD45RA+ positively selected. All receptors derive from a young man in good health.

This sequence joins TRBV5-1 and TRBJ2-7; D uncertain. This CDR3 has 13 amino acids. The germline V and J ends were trimmed by 0 bases and 6 bases, with 10 bases remaining between them. Germline CDR1 SGHRS, CDR2 YFSETQ. The CDR3 nucleotides read TGCGCCAGCAGCTTGGGGAACCGTGGCGAGCAGTACTTC. Amino acid sequence: CASSLGNRGEQYF.

The chain uses TRBV6-6 and TRBJ2-1, with D unclear. The CDR3 contains 15 residues. The ends were cut back, 2 bases at V and 2 bases at J, with 10 bases in the middle. CDR1 and CDR2 (germline): MNHNY, SVGAGI (reference sequence). The CDR3 nucleotides are TGTGCCAGCAGTTACGGGCAGTCAACCTACAATGAGCAGTTCTTC. Residues: CASSYGQSTYNEQFF.

This sequence joins TRBV30 and TRBJ2-5, with TRBD1 matching 7 bases. CDR3 length: 12 residues. Germline V CDR1 and CDR2: GTSNPN, SVGIG (reference sequence). Losses at the gene ends were 4 bases for V and 4 bases for J; bases not matched to a gene: 3. The CDR3 DNA sequence: TGTGCCTGGACGACAGGGCGAGAGACCCAGTACTTC. Encoded protein: CAWTTGRETQYF.

The chain couples TRBV7-2 to TRBJ2-5; 10 nucleotides match TRBD2. V shed 5 bases and J 5 bases; nucleotides not matched to a gene: 8. Looked up from germline, CDR1 is SGHTA and CDR2 is FQGNSA. This CDR3 is built from 15 residues. For the CDR3, the DNA is TGTGCCAGCAGCGACTCAGCGGGAGGGTGGGAGACCCAGTACTTC. Protein product: CASSDSAGGWETQYF.

The chain combines TRBV19 with TRBJ1-4, with a tentative D call TRBD1 (5 bases). The CDR3 consists of 17 residues. From germline, CDR1 is LNHDA and CDR2 SQIVND (reference sequence). Trimming removed 3 bases at V and 6 bases at J, with 20 bases between. This CDR3 is CASSIALGGGVDEKLFF. In DNA, the CDR3 is TGTGCCAGTAGTATCGCCCTGGGCGGGGGGGTCGATGAAAAACTGTTTTTT.

As to this clone: One junction end disagrees with the germline gene, perhaps due to a read error. Additional DNA sequences in this sample encode the identical CDR3. The V call is TRBV6-5, the J call TRBJ2-7; D unclear. The germline V gene encodes CDR1 MNHEY and CDR2 SVGAGI. The CDR3 length is 11 residues. The CDR3: CASSYSNEQYF. The CDR3, as DNA: TGTGCCAGCAGTTACTCCAACGAGCAGTACTTC.

This chain's CDR3 is CASSAQTLAGGADTQYF. CDR3 nucleotide sequence: TGTGCCAGCAGCGCCCAGACCCTAGCGGGAGGGGCGGATACGCAGTATTTT. V and J are TRBV7-9 and TRBJ2-3, with 12 nucleotides matching TRBD2. CDR1 is SEHNR and CDR2 is FQNEAQ in the germline V gene (reference sequence). The ends lost 5 bases at V and 6 bases at J; junction bases unmatched: 12. The CDR3 covers 17 residues.

This clone was picked up one time. Distinct nucleotide sequences in the sample also encode this CDR3. This chain joins TRBV5-6 and TRBJ2-7; no clear D gene. The germline V and J ends were trimmed by 0 bases and 4 bases, with 5 bases remaining between them. Germline loops: CDR1 SGHDT, CDR2 YYEEEE. The CDR3 has 12 residues. CDR3 sequence: CASSLGGYEQYF. CDR3 DNA sequence: TGTGCCAGCAGCTTGGGAGGTTACGAGCAGTACTTC.

The chain carries TRBV10-1 and TRBJ2-2; D possibly corresponds to TRBD2 (6 bases). CDR1 is WNHNN, CDR2 SYGVQD, per germline (reference sequence). V was clipped by 6 bases and J by 0 bases, with 8 bases between them. The CDR3 has 14 residues. Here the CDR3 reads CASRGLPNTGELFF. The CDR3, as DNA: TGCGCCAGCAGGGGACTTCCGAACACCGGGGAGCTGTTTTTT.

The chain has TRBV4-3 and TRBJ1-3; 7 bases align to TRBD1. This CDR3 spans 16 amino acids. The V and J ends lost 1 base and 2 bases, in that order; junction bases with no gene match: 5. CDR1 is LGHNA, CDR2 YSLEER, per germline. As DNA, the CDR3 is TGCGCCAGCAGCCAAGCCTGGACAGGTGCTGGAAACACCATATATTTT. This sequence encodes CASSQAWTGAGNTIYF.

The chain joins TRBV9 to TRBJ2-1; 8 nucleotides match TRBD1. There are 15 residues in the CDR3. V was clipped by 4 bases and J by 7 bases; unmatched bases: 10. Germline assignment: CDR1 SGDLS and CDR2 YYNGEE. The DNA of the CDR3 is TGTGCCAGCAGCCCCGGGACAGGAGGGTTGAATGAGCAGTTCTTC. Translated, it gives CASSPGTGGLNEQFF.

The chain employs TRBV5-4 and TRBJ1-2; 8 bases agree with TRBD1. Germline V gene data show CDR1 as SGHNT and CDR2 as YYREEE (reference sequence). The V segment lost 2 bases and the J segment 5 bases; nucleotides outside the gene matches: 5. The CDR3 is made up of 14 amino acids. The CDR3 DNA reads as TGTGCCAGCAGCTTCGGACAGGGTCTTTATGGCTACACCTTC. Translating gives CASSFGQGLYGYTF.

This chain links TRBV19 with TRBJ2-7, with 8 bases that match TRBD2. CDR1 is LNHDA and CDR2 is SQIVND in the germline V gene (reference sequence). The CDR3 is made up of 13 amino acids. Trimming took 4 bases from V and 6 from J; bases not matched to a gene: 5. CDR3 bases: TGTGCCAGTAGTACCCGGGAGGGCCTCGAGCAGTACTTC. It specifies CASSTREGLEQYF.

The chain combines TRBV29-1 with TRBJ1-5, with 9 nucleotides matching TRBD1. The CDR3 sequence is 12 residues long. Trimming took 7 bases from V and 5 from J; bases not matched to a gene: 3. Germline V gene lookup returns CDR1 SQVTM and CDR2 ANQGSEA. This chain's CDR3 is CSGRTGDQPQHF. The CDR3 nucleotides are TGCAGCGGTAGGACAGGGGATCAGCCCCAGCATTTT. The variable domain in full, completed from reference TRBV29-1 and TRBJ1-5, reads SAVISQKPSRDICQRGTSLTIQCQVDSQVTMMFWYRQQPGQSLTLIATANQGSEATYESGFVIDKFPISRPNLTFSTLTVSNMSPEDSSIYLCSGRTGDQPQHFGDGTRLSIL.

Remarks on this clone: Different DNA sequences within this sample yield the same CDR3. This chain uses TRBV20-1 with TRBJ2-7, with 8 bases aligning to TRBD1. V was pared by 4 bases and J by 6 bases, with 2 bases of the junction left unmatched. The CDR3 is made up of 11 amino acids. In germline, CDR1 is DFQATT, CDR2 SNEGSKA (reference sequence). CDR3 nucleotides: TGCAGTGCTACGACAGGGGCCGAGCAGTACTTC. Translation gives CSATTGAEQYF.

Remarks on this clone: Other DNA sequences in this specimen translate into the identical CDR3. The chain carries TRBV9 and TRBJ2-7; 11 bases are shared with TRBD2. V lost 0 bases and J lost 4; bases outside the gene matches: 0. This CDR3 region has 14 residues. CDR1 is SGDLS and CDR2 is YYNGEE in the germline V gene. The CDR3 DNA follows: TGTGCCAGCAGCGTAGCTAGCGGGGGGTACGAGCAGTACTTC. This gives the protein CASSVASGGYEQYF.

This clone showed up just once. The chain couples TRBV29-1 to TRBJ1-2; no definite D call. The V gene's germline CDR1 is SQVTM and CDR2 ANQGSEA. CDR3 length: 14 amino acids. Trimming took 6 bases from V and 2 from J, leaving 16 bases between them. The CDR3 nucleotides are TGCAGCGTGCAAGAGGAACACTTGAACTATGGCTACACCTTC. It specifies CSVQEEHLNYGYTF.

A few counts support this clone. The chain combines TRBV9 with TRBJ2-2; weak D call: TRBD2 (6 bases). Deletions cut 0 bases from V and 13 bases from J, with 16 bases between. Germline V gives CDR1 SGDLS, CDR2 YYNGEE. CDR3 length equals 14 residues. CDR3 loop: CASSVGGLPGRLFF. The CDR3 DNA reads TGTGCCAGCAGCGTAGGGGGCCTCCCCGGGAGGCTGTTTTTT.

The genes are TRBV4-1 and TRBJ1-2; maybe TRBD1 (6 bases). Trimming pared 2 bases from V and 7 bases from J, leaving 11 bases between. Germline CDR1 and CDR2: MGHRA and YSYEKL. This CDR3 contains 13 residues. The CDR3 spells CASSQMRGGGYTF. In DNA, the CDR3 is TGCGCCAGCAGCCAAATGAGGGGGGGTGGCTACACCTTC.

Written as DNA, the CDR3 is TGTGCCAGCACCAAGGACAGGAAAGCTTTCTTT. It is translated as CASTKDRKAFF. The V gene is TRBV6-5, the J gene TRBJ1-1, with 7 bases that match TRBD1. From germline, CDR1 is MNHEY and CDR2 SVGAGI. The CDR3 consists of 11 residues. Losses at the gene ends were 7 bases for V and 9 bases for J; bases not matched to a gene: 5.

The gene calls are TRBV14 and TRBJ2-3; 8 bases match TRBD2. Trimming removed 4 bases from V and 2 bases from J; junction bases left unmatched: 5. In germline, CDR1 is SGHDN, CDR2 FVKESK. CDR3 length equals 15 residues. CDR3 sequence: CASSPGTRSTDTQYF. CDR3 in DNA: TGTGCCAGCAGCCCCGGGACTAGATCCACAGATACGCAGTATTTT.